The 29 T cell receptor beta chains given below trace back to one sample, sequenced in a study of tumor-infiltrating lymphocytes in primary liver carcinoma. TCR beta cDNA was reverse-transcribed from roughly 520 ng of total RNA. The reaction used a constant-region primer and ProtoScript II reverse transcriptase. Construction of TCR beta libraries relied on three successive nested multiplex PCR rounds employing slightly modified ARM-PCR. Investigators reported that the first two PCR rounds, at approximately 11 cycles each, used TRBV1-TRBV30 forward primers with a C-beta reverse primer. MiXCR, run by TCRdb on the multiplex PCR reads, gives a single entry per CDR3 protein. The sample lists around 190,000 distinct CDR3 sequences; around four fifths were seen once. Scientists recovered RNA and DNA together from approximately 20-30 mg of unsorted bulk tissue. Sequenced: tumor tissue from primary liver carcinoma. These receptors came from a man between 40 and 49 years old with primary liver carcinoma and hepatitis B virus infection.

On this clonotype itself: At one of its ends the junction is not consistent with the germline gene, which may arise from a read error. The V call is TRBV11-1, the J call TRBJ2-7; the D call may be TRBD1 or TRBD2 (5 bases each). The V gene's germline CDR1 is SGHAT and CDR2 FQDESV (reference sequence). The length of the CDR3 is 16 residues. CDR3 nucleotides: TGTGCCAGCAGCCTGCGCGTCAGGATGTCCCTGGGGGAGCACTACTTC. Its translation: CASSLRVRMSLGEHYF.

Comment on this clonotype: The junction does not match germline at one end; this may be a read error. V usage is TRBV11-1 and J usage is TRBJ2-4; 13 nucleotides align to TRBD2. Germline V lookup: CDR1 SGHAT, CDR2 FQDESV (reference sequence). This CDR3 is built from 17 residues. As DNA, the CDR3 is TGTGCAGGCAGCTTTCTCGGGACTAGCGGGATCAAAAACATTCATTACTTC. Its protein is CAGSFLGTSGIKNIHYF.

Turning to this clonotype: At one end the junction does not follow the germline gene, possibly because of a read error. This sequence joins TRBV4-3 and TRBJ2-7; D is unclear. Germline V gives CDR1 LGHNA, CDR2 YSLEER. This CDR3 region has 13 residues. The CDR3 nucleotides read TGCCCCAGCAGTCAAGAACAGCGCTACGAGCAGTACTTC. This gives the protein CPSSQEQRYEQYF.

In regard to this clonotype: Germline and junction disagree at one end, which may indicate a read error. V is TRBV5-1 and J is TRBJ1-5; D is unresolved. This CDR3 comprises 14 residues. Germline lookup yields CDR1 SGHRS and CDR2 YFSETQ. The CDR3 loop is CASSLDVGNQPLHF. CDR3 sequence (DNA): TGCGCCAGCAGCTTGGACGTAGGGAATCAGCCCCTGCATTTT.

In regard to this clonotype: The missing conserved phenylalanine or tryptophan at the end of this CDR3 makes a read error likely. The CDR3 coding sequence is TGTGCCAGCAGTTCACAGGGGACGGGCACTGAAGCTTTCATT. This gives the protein CASSSQGTGTEAFI. The V and J genes are TRBV6-6 and TRBJ1-1; TRBD1 matches 7 bases. With 4 bases clipped from V and 4 bases from J, the junction kept 6 bases outside the gene matches. CDR1 and CDR2 from the germline V gene are MNHNY and SVGAGI (reference sequence). The CDR3 has 14 amino acids.

A word on this clonotype: A clone one base away is much larger, so this may be a read error. In this CDR3 the conserved last residue, phenylalanine or tryptophan, is missing, so a read error is likely. This chain uses TRBV5-8 with TRBJ1-1, with D possibly TRBD1 on 6 matching bases. This CDR3 region has 14 residues. Trimming left V 1 base short and J 10 bases short, with 17 bases between. In germline, CDR1 is SGHTS, CDR2 YDEGEE. The CDR3 spells CASSLSRGGRVAFY. CDR3 coding DNA: TGTGCCAGCAGCTTGTCAAGGGGGGGCAGAGTAGCTTTCTAT.

The chain recombines TRBV4-2 with TRBJ2-7, with unresolved D. The V gene's germline CDR1 is LGHNA and CDR2 YNFKEQ. CDR3 size: 15 residues. Trimming pared 10 bases from V and 4 bases from J, leaving 23 bases between. CDR3 loop: CAISQAWRGSYEQYF. The DNA for the CDR3 is TGTGCCATCAGTCAAGCATGGCGCGGATCATACGAGCAGTACTTC.

As to this clonotype: This CDR3 is missing its conserved last phenylalanine or tryptophan, likely due to a read error. This sequence joins TRBV4-2 and TRBJ2-3; TRBD2 aligns across 8 bases. The CDR3 is made up of 17 amino acids. The V gene's germline CDR1 is LGHNA and CDR2 YNFKEQ. CDR3 sequence (DNA): TGTGTCAGCAGCCAACTCGATGCGGGAGGTTCCACAGATACGCAGTATTTA. Amino acids: CVSSQLDAGGSTDTQYL.

As regards this clonotype: At one end the junction does not follow the germline gene, possibly because of a read error. This chain links TRBV6-6 with TRBJ1-5; D unclear. Looked up from germline, CDR1 is MNHNY and CDR2 is SVGAGI (reference sequence). The CDR3 has 17 amino acids. CDR3 nucleotides: TGTGCCAGCAGTCCCCACCTGGACGTCCGCTTCAATCAGCCCAAGCATTTT. It yields the protein CASSPHLDVRFNQPKHF.

The gene calls are TRBV20-1 and TRBJ2-1, with 12 positions matching TRBD2. Germline trimming cut 0 bases from V and 9 bases from J; bases unmatched to any gene: 6. This CDR3 contains 15 residues. Germline V gives CDR1 DFQATT, CDR2 SNEGSKA (reference sequence). The CDR3 here is CSARETSGRSGEQFF. As DNA, the CDR3 is TGCAGTGCTAGAGAGACTAGCGGGAGATCAGGTGAGCAGTTCTTC.

Remarks on this clonotype: Germline and junction disagree at one end, which may indicate a read error. The gene calls are TRBV6-1 and TRBJ2-2; maybe TRBD2 (6 bases). Germline V gene sequence: CDR1 MNHNS, CDR2 SASEGT. This CDR3 is built from 15 residues. Here the CDR3 reads CARSEWWWLAGGLFF. In DNA, the CDR3 is TGTGCCAGAAGTGAATGGTGGTGGCTCGCCGGGGGGCTGTTTTTT.

Turning to this clonotype: Sequence at one end of the junction differs from germline and may be a read error. The chain carries TRBV11-2 and TRBJ2-7; no clear D gene. Germline values: CDR1 SGHAT, CDR2 FQNNGV. This CDR3 region has 11 residues. CDR3 bases: TGTGCCAGCACAAAAGCGATTGAGCAATACTTC. Its protein is CASTKAIEQYF.

A note on this clonotype: Sequence at one end of the junction differs from germline and may be a read error. This sequence joins TRBV29-1 and TRBJ1-1; the match to TRBD1 covers 8 bases. This CDR3 is 14 amino acids long. In germline, CDR1 is SQVTM, CDR2 ANQGSEA. The CDR3 sequence: CSVVRQGSNTEAFF. As DNA, the CDR3 is TGCAGTGTTGTAAGACAGGGGTCTAACACTGAAGCTTTCTTT.

The gene calls are TRBV5-5 and TRBJ2-2, with D possibly TRBD2 on 6 matching bases. Germline-derived CDR1 and CDR2 are SGHKS and YYEKEE (reference sequence). V lost 1 base, J lost 7 bases, and 17 bases lay in between. The CDR3 spans 16 residues. The CDR3 bases are TGTGCCAGCAGCTTGACACCAGGCGGACTAAGCGGGGAGCTGTTTTTT. Translation gives CASSLTPGGLSGELFF.

A few counts support this clonotype. V and J are TRBV19 and TRBJ1-5, with D unresolved. The germline CDR1 and CDR2 sequences are LNHDA and SQIVND (reference sequence). The V gene lost 2 bases and the J gene lost 0 bases, with 8 bases spanning the gap. The CDR3 totals 15 residues. The CDR3, as DNA: TGTGCCAGTAGTATACTCGATAATAGCAATCAGCCCCAGCATTTT. Its translation: CASSILDNSNQPQHF.

Notes on this clonotype: Germline and junction disagree at one end, which may indicate a read error. For the CDR3, the DNA is TGTGCCAGCAGCCAAGGTCGGGGACAGGGCCGGAATTCACCCCTCCACTTT. It specifies CASSQGRGQGRNSPLHF. The rearrangement uses TRBV4-1 and TRBJ1-6; 9 positions agree with TRBD1. There are 17 residues in the CDR3. CDR1 and CDR2 (germline): MGHRA, YSYEKL.

The rearrangement links TRBV4-2 to TRBJ2-4; D remains ambiguous. The CDR3 length is 12 residues. Germline CDR1 reads LGHNA; CDR2 reads YNFKEQ. The CDR3 here is CTCSQDLDIQYF. The CDR3 bases are TGTACCTGCAGCCAAGATCTGGATATTCAGTACTTC.

A note on this clonotype: A junction end diverges from the germline sequence, so it may reflect a read error. The chain joins TRBV29-1 to TRBJ2-7; tentatively, D is TRBD1 (6 bases). CDR3 length: 11 residues. Germline V lookup: CDR1 SQVTM, CDR2 ANQGSEA. The CDR3 coding sequence is TGCAGCGTTGGAGGGGGTCACGAGCAATACTTC. It encodes CSVGGGHEQYF.

Concerning this clonotype itself: Germline and junction disagree at one end, which may indicate a read error. V and J are TRBV10-3 and TRBJ2-1; D call uncertain. This CDR3 has 16 residues. CDR1 is ENHRY and CDR2 is SYGVKD in the germline V gene. The DNA for the CDR3 is TGTGCCATCAGAGACCTGCAGACTGTCTCCTACAATCAGCAGTTCTTC. Translated: CAIRDLQTVSYNQQFF.

Turning to this clonotype: Since a much larger clone is just one base distant, this may be a read error. The CDR3 sequence: CASSQDSQASDSLEAFF. The CDR3 region has the DNA TGCGCCAGCAGCCAAGATTCCCAGGCCTCGGACAGCCTTGAAGCTTTCTTT. The chain combines TRBV4-1 with TRBJ1-1, with D perhaps matching TRBD1 (6 bases). The length of the CDR3 is 17 residues. Germline V gene data show CDR1 as MGHRA and CDR2 as YSYEKL. Trimming pared 0 bases from V and 7 bases from J, leaving 21 bases between.

On this clonotype itself: Relative to the germline gene, one junction end is altered; a read error may explain this. This chain links TRBV5-6 with TRBJ1-1; D gene uncertain. CDR3 length: 14 amino acids. The V gene's germline CDR1 is SGHDT and CDR2 YYEEEE. The CDR3 DNA reads as TGTGCCAACAGCTTTAGACCAGCCGGTGAGGCAGATTTCTTT. Its translation is CANSFRPAGEADFF.

For this clonotype: One end of the junction fails to match germline, which may point to a read error. The rearrangement uses TRBV28 and TRBJ2-5; no firm D call. Germline V lookup: CDR1 MDHEN, CDR2 SYDVKM. CDR3 length equals 15 residues. The CDR3 loop reads CASSSPKVGGEAQYF. DNA for the CDR3: TGTGCCAGCAGCTCCCCAAAGGTGGGCGGAGAGGCCCAGTACTTC.

Notes on this clonotype: No conserved phenylalanine or tryptophan is present at the end of the CDR3, so a read error is the likely explanation. The rearrangement uses TRBV11-3 and TRBJ2-1; the D is unclear. The CDR3 is 14 amino acids. The germline V gene has CDR1 SGHNT and CDR2 YENEEA. V dropped 8 bases and J dropped 5 bases, with 16 bases sitting between them. The CDR3 region is CASRSGVSNNEQFI. CDR3 bases: TGTGCCAGCCGCTCAGGCGTCTCGAACAATGAGCAGTTCATC.

Ten or more counts support this clonotype. The V and J genes are TRBV5-4 and TRBJ2-3; D may be TRBD1 (5 bases). The CDR3 spans 15 residues. Per the germline V gene, CDR1 is SGHNT and CDR2 is YYREEE (reference sequence). V was pared by 0 bases and J by 3 bases, with 11 bases between. This CDR3 is CASSLAERGTDTQYF. The CDR3 DNA is TGTGCCAGCAGCTTGGCAGAAAGGGGTACAGATACGCAGTATTTT.

In the case of this clonotype: Compared with germline, one end of the junction differs, possibly owing to a read error. This sequence joins TRBV4-1 and TRBJ2-2; TRBD2 matches at 9 bases. This CDR3 has 17 residues. The germline V gene has CDR1 MGHRA and CDR2 YSYEKL. The CDR3 bases are TGCGCTAGCAGCCAAGACTCTAAGCGGGGGGCGATCGGGGAGCTGTTTTTT. This encodes CASSQDSKRGAIGELFF.

Worth noting for this clonotype: Compared with germline, one end of the junction differs, possibly owing to a read error. This sequence joins TRBV10-3 and TRBJ2-3; D unresolved. The CDR3 extends over 12 amino acids. Germline assignment: CDR1 ENHRY and CDR2 SYGVKD. The CDR3 is CAISEFTDTQDF. The CDR3, as DNA: TGTGCTATCAGTGAGTTCACAGATACGCAGGATTTT.

The chain employs TRBV29-1 and TRBJ2-3; D is possibly TRBD1 (6 bases). The CDR3 length is 14 residues. Deletions cut 7 bases from V and 4 bases from J, with 18 bases between. Germline V CDR1 and CDR2: SQVTM, ANQGSEA. CDR3 nucleotide sequence: TGCAGCGCTTCCGGGACATGTGTACCAGATACGCAGTATTTT. Amino acids: CSASGTCVPDTQYF.

On this clonotype: One end of the junction varies from germline; a read error may be responsible. V is TRBV28 and J is TRBJ2-2; 8 bases are shared with TRBD2. The CDR3 covers 18 residues. Germline V gives CDR1 MDHEN, CDR2 SYDVKM. The CDR3 nucleotides are TGTGCCAGCACCTCAGCGGGACTCTCGGCGGGAGGCGCCGGGGACCTGTTTTTT. It translates to CASTSAGLSAGGAGDLFF.

The CDR3 sequence: CASTRMPGLTYNEQFF. CDR3 nucleotide sequence: TGTGCCAGCACTCGTATGCCCGGGCTTACCTACAATGAGCAGTTCTTC. This sequence joins TRBV6-1 and TRBJ2-1; D gene ambiguous. V lost 7 bases to trimming and J lost 2 bases, with 18 bases between them. The CDR3 has 16 residues. Germline CDR1 reads MNHNS; CDR2 reads SASEGT.